This T cell receptor beta chain was retrieved from a study of OX40 agonist ivuxolimab in advanced cancers. Study as a whole: Ivuxolimab, an agonist antibody against OX40 (CD134), was given to patients.

With regard to this clone: What it recognizes is unknown.

Study outcomes and limitations: Within 6 weeks, CD4+ and CD8+ blood T cells expanded clonally at 0.1 to 3.0 mg/kg. Expanded clones were, on average, more numerous among CD8+ T cells than CD4+.

Method: immunoSEQ multiplex PCR; TCRdb's copy keeps in-frame clones and lacks some. The top ten hold 0.25% to 0.35% of the sample, which has more than 95,000 clones, more than 85% seen once. Patients were ruled out by autoimmune disease history or systemic immunosuppression. The CDR3 sequence is 13 residues long. Trimming removed 0 bases at V and 5 bases at J, with 5 bases between. The germline V gene encodes CDR1 SGHNT and CDR2 YYREEE (reference sequence). The sample in question was CD4+ or CD8+ T cells sorted from blood, obtained in a trial of the OX40 agonist ivuxolimab. The J gene is TRBJ1-4, the V gene TRBV5-4; D unclear. The TCR was taken from an adult with an advanced solid tumor such as melanoma, head and neck, liver or kidney cancer. CDR3 DNA: TGTGCCAGCAGCTTGGCCGGAAATGAAAAACTGTTTTTT. It specifies CASSLAGNEKLFF.